Below, 27 T cell receptor beta chains from the same sample are listed, as sequenced in a study of PD-1 blockade in classical Hodgkin lymphoma. The data were produced by immunoSEQ multiplex PCR, yet TCRdb's version contains in-frame clones alone and is incomplete. Of about 30,000 clones in the sample, approximately 86% are singletons; the top ten hold 5.5% to 8.5%. Relapse after autologous stem cell transplantation occurred in every patient, and brentuximab vedotin exposure varied. Researchers pulled CD8+ T cells out of thawed PBMCs using magnetic negative selection. Sequences were derived from CD8+ T cells from blood, sampled at baseline. All receptors come from a human donor with classical Hodgkin lymphoma.

The chain has TRBV5-4 and TRBJ1-1, with 7 bases lining up with TRBD1. This CDR3 is built from 13 residues. CDR1 is SGHNT and CDR2 is YYREEE in the germline V gene (reference sequence). V was clipped by 0 bases and J by 5 bases; unmatched bases: 1. CDR3 loop: CASSLDRGTEAFF. The CDR3 region has the DNA TGTGCCAGCAGCTTGGACAGGGGTACTGAAGCTTTCTTT.

The chain recombines TRBV27 with TRBJ2-7, with D possibly being TRBD2 (5 bases). The CDR3 has 15 residues. V was cut by 1 base and J by 0 bases, with 10 bases left in between. CDR1 is MNHEY, CDR2 SMNVEV, per germline (reference sequence). CDR3 in DNA: TGTGCCAGCAGTTTATTACGGGGTAGCTCCTACGAGCAGTACTTC. This translates into CASSLLRGSSYEQYF.

The chain is built from TRBV2 and TRBJ2-5; TRBD1 matches at 10 bases. V lost 6 bases and J lost 4; bases outside the gene matches: 5. Germline V lookup: CDR1 SNHLY, CDR2 FYNNEI. The CDR3 spans 14 residues. The CDR3 sequence: CASRGRDRGETQYF. CDR3 nucleotide sequence: TGTGCCAGCAGGGGCCGGGACAGGGGAGAGACCCAGTACTTC. Looking up the rest from reference TRBV2 and TRBJ2-5 gives the full variable domain: EPEVTQTPSHQVTQMGQEVILRCVPISNHLYFYWYRQILGQKVEFLVSFYNNEISEKSEIFDDQFSVERPDGSNFTLKIRSTKLEDSAMYFCASRGRDRGETQYFGPGTRLLVL.

For the CDR3, the DNA is TGTGCCAGCAGTACGCCCCCTGCGGGCAATCAGCCCCAGCATTTT. The encoded protein is CASSTPPAGNQPQHF. The V and J genes are TRBV28 and TRBJ1-5; D uncertain. The V gene's germline CDR1 is MDHEN and CDR2 SYDVKM. The length of the CDR3 is 15 residues. V was cut by 5 bases and J by 2 bases, with 13 bases left in between.

V gene TRBV16 combines with J gene TRBJ1-3; D remains ambiguous. V was clipped by 3 bases and J by 2 bases, with 20 bases between them. The CDR3 extends over 18 amino acids. Germline loops: CDR1 KGHSY, CDR2 FQNENV. The CDR3 DNA sequence: TGTGCCAGCAGCCAGGCACAGTGGAGGGAGTTCGCTGGAAACACCATATATTTT. It is translated as CASSQAQWREFAGNTIYF.

This clone is a singleton in its sample. V gene TRBV28 combines with J gene TRBJ2-7; 11 positions agree with TRBD2. Germline V CDR1 and CDR2: MDHEN, SYDVKM. J gave up 3 bases and V 8 bases, and 3 bases lay outside the gene matches. This CDR3 has 13 residues. Here the CDR3 reads CASFTSGSYEQYF. Here the CDR3 DNA reads TGTGCCAGCTTTACTAGCGGGAGCTACGAGCAGTACTTC.

The CDR3 loop is CASSEEIRLAVYEQYF. The CDR3 region has the DNA TGTGCCAGCAGTGAGGAAATCCGACTAGCGGTCTACGAGCAGTACTTC. The chain employs TRBV6-1 and TRBJ2-7; 9 nucleotides align to TRBD2. The CDR3 totals 16 residues. Germline V gene lookup returns CDR1 MNHNS and CDR2 SASEGT. V lost 3 bases to trimming and J lost 3 bases; unmatched junction nucleotides: 9.

A remark on this clone: The limits of the CDR3 on the DNA are not certain, so only TCRdb's listed CDR3 is given. The rearrangement joins TRBV28 to TRBJ1-3; the table names TRBD1, a call not compared with the DNA. Counting both end residues, the CDR3 totals 13 amino acids. Germline V lookup: CDR1 MDHEN, CDR2 SYDVKM. The CDR3 here is CASSWGQGSARDF.

The chain employs TRBV30 and TRBJ2-7; D unclear. The CDR3 length is 14 residues. V lost 2 bases and J 4 bases, leaving 15 bases between the germline ends. Per germline, CDR1 GTSNPN and CDR2 SVGIG (reference sequence). The DNA for the CDR3 is TGTGCCTGGAGTATATTAGGTCGGGCGTACGAGCAGTACTTC. Translation gives CAWSILGRAYEQYF. The whole variable domain, filled in from reference TRBV30 and TRBJ2-7, reads SQTIHQWPATLVQPVGSPLSLECTVEGTSNPNLYWYRQAAGRGLQLLFYSVGIGQISSEVPQNLSASRPQDRQFILSSKKLLLSDSGFYLCAWSILGRAYEQYFGPGTRLTVT.

The rearrangement uses TRBV28 and TRBJ2-7, with D perhaps being TRBD1 or TRBD2 (6 bases each). The CDR3 has 16 amino acids. V shed 2 bases and J shed 0 bases, with 14 bases lying between them. Per germline, CDR1 MDHEN and CDR2 SYDVKM. The CDR3 DNA sequence: TGTGCCAGCAGTTTAGTTAGCGGACAGAACTCCTACGAGCAGTACTTC. This sequence encodes CASSLVSGQNSYEQYF.

This chain connects TRBV7-2 to TRBJ1-1, with D uncertain. The CDR3 contains 16 residues. Germline assignment: CDR1 SGHTA and CDR2 FQGNSA. V lost 1 base and J 8 bases, leaving 20 bases between the germline ends. In nucleotides, the CDR3 is TGTGCCAGCAGCTTAGAACCCTTTAGTACTCGATCCGAAGCTTTCTTT. Its translation: CASSLEPFSTRSEAFF.

The rearrangement joins TRBV4-1 to TRBJ1-5; the D is unclear. The V end lost 0 bases, the J end lost 2 bases, and 11 bases lay between the germline ends. The germline gives CDR1 MGHRA, CDR2 YSYEKL. The CDR3 length is 16 residues. For the CDR3, the DNA is TGCGCCAGCAGCCAAGATCTCGGGGTAGGCAATCAGCCCCAGCATTTT. Its translation is CASSQDLGVGNQPQHF.

The rearrangement links TRBV6-6 to TRBJ2-7, with D uncertain. Germline V gene sequence: CDR1 MNHNY, CDR2 SVGAGI (reference sequence). The CDR3 is made up of 12 amino acids. Between the trimmed V and J ends, which lost 2 bases and 7 bases, there was a span of 9 bases. The CDR3 protein is CASSYVLLEQYF. DNA of the CDR3: TGTGCCAGCAGTTACGTCCTCTTGGAGCAGTACTTC.

This rearrangement joins TRBV14 to TRBJ2-7; D is unclear. Germline values: CDR1 SGHDN, CDR2 FVKESK. This CDR3 is 15 amino acids long. V lost 0 bases, J lost 2 bases, and 11 bases lay in between. CDR3 protein: CASSQEKGRAYEQYF. CDR3 nucleotides: TGTGCCAGCAGCCAAGAAAAGGGTAGGGCCTACGAGCAGTACTTC.

The chain carries TRBV28 and TRBJ2-1; D ambiguous. Trimming took 5 bases from V and 7 from J, leaving 3 bases between them. CDR3 length: 10 amino acids. CDR1 and CDR2 (germline): MDHEN, SYDVKM. CDR3 residues: CASSRNEQFF. CDR3 DNA sequence: TGTGCCAGCAGTCGAAATGAGCAGTTCTTC.

The rearrangement links TRBV12-5 to TRBJ2-5; 10 bases match TRBD1. The germline gives CDR1 LGHNT, CDR2 FRNRAP. V lost 5 bases, J lost 3 bases, and 9 bases stayed unmatched. The CDR3 runs to 16 residues. The CDR3 DNA is TGTGCTAGTGGTCACGGACAGGGGGAGGGTGAAGAGACCCAGTACTTC. Translated, it gives CASGHGQGEGEETQYF.

The J gene is TRBJ1-2, the V gene TRBV5-6, with D tentatively TRBD1 (6 bases). Germline CDR1 is SGHDT and CDR2 is YYEEEE. The CDR3 contains 14 residues. V lost 5 bases, J lost 4 bases, and 15 bases lay in between. This chain's CDR3 is CASRFWGQTYGYTF. In DNA form, the CDR3 reads TGTGCCAGCAGATTCTGGGGGCAGACCTATGGCTACACCTTC.

This chain joins TRBV28 and TRBJ2-5; tentative D call: TRBD2 (5 bases). Germline loops: CDR1 MDHEN, CDR2 SYDVKM. The CDR3 runs 14 residues. Trimming cost V 4 bases and J 2 bases, with 11 bases left between them. The CDR3 DNA sequence: TGTGCCAGCAGTTCGACTCGAGGGCAAGAGACCCAGTACTTC. Its protein is CASSSTRGQETQYF.

The chain uses TRBV5-1 and TRBJ2-3; D is possibly TRBD2 (6 bases). V lost 2 bases and J lost 2, with 12 bases in between. The CDR3 runs to 15 residues. Germline CDR1 SGHRS, CDR2 YFSETQ. The chain's CDR3 is CASSFEGLDTDTQYF. The DNA of the CDR3 is TGCGCCAGCAGCTTTGAGGGACTCGACACAGATACGCAGTATTTT.

This chain joins TRBV27 and TRBJ2-1; D is unresolved. The V end was cut by 8 bases, the J end by 0 bases, with 11 bases between. The CDR3 runs 14 residues. Germline V gives CDR1 MNHEY, CDR2 SMNVEV (reference sequence). The CDR3 nucleotides are TGTGCCAGCCGAAGGGCTGGCTCCTACAATGAGCAGTTCTTC. The encoded protein is CASRRAGSYNEQFF.

This clone was seen a handful of times. J is TRBJ1-1 and V is TRBV7-9; D is perhaps TRBD1 (5 bases). Germline V CDR1 and CDR2: SEHNR, FQNEAQ (reference sequence). The CDR3 has 13 amino acids. Trimming removed 4 bases from V and 6 bases from J, with 12 bases in between. The CDR3 loop is CASSSAGTPEAFF. The CDR3 DNA follows: TGTGCCAGCAGCTCGGCAGGGACCCCTGAAGCTTTCTTT.

This clone was seen just once. V usage is TRBV5-1 and J usage is TRBJ2-1; D uncertain. This CDR3 has 13 amino acids. V was clipped by 1 base and J by 4 bases, with 6 bases between them. Germline assignment: CDR1 SGHRS and CDR2 YFSETQ. In DNA, the CDR3 is TGCGCCAGCAGCTTGCAGGATTACAATGAGCAGTTCTTC. Translation gives CASSLQDYNEQFF.

This chain connects TRBV11-2 to TRBJ1-5; unclear D gene. CDR1 SGHAT and CDR2 FQNNGV come from the germline V gene. Trimming removed 5 bases from V and 3 bases from J, with 8 bases in between. The CDR3 covers 13 residues. In DNA, the CDR3 is TGTGCCAGCAGCCCCACGGTCAATCAGCCCCAGCATTTT. Translation: CASSPTVNQPQHF. Full variable domain (outside the CDR3, taken from reference TRBV11-2 and TRBJ1-5): EAGVAQSPRYKIIEKRQSVAFWCNPISGHATLYWYQQILGQGPKLLIQFQNNGVVDDSQLPKDRFSAERLKGVDSTLKIQPAKLEDSAVYLCASSPTVNQPQHFGDGTRLSIL.

The V gene is TRBV6-1, the J gene TRBJ2-1; D may be TRBD1 (5 bases). The V and J ends lost 3 bases and 5 bases respectively, with 14 bases between them. Germline CDR1 reads MNHNS; CDR2 reads SASEGT. The CDR3 sequence is 15 residues long. The CDR3 loop is CASSDLWQGNNEQFF. In DNA form, the CDR3 reads TGTGCCAGCAGTGATCTTTGGCAGGGCAACAATGAGCAGTTCTTC.

J is TRBJ2-1 and V is TRBV6-4, with TRBD2 matching over 14 bases. J lost 2 bases, V lost 3 bases, and 3 bases had no gene match. The germline CDR1 and CDR2 sequences are MRHNA and SNTAGT. The CDR3 runs 17 residues. Here the CDR3 reads CASSEWTSGGPYNEQFF. The CDR3 region has the DNA TGTGCCAGCAGTGAGTGGACTAGCGGGGGGCCCTACAATGAGCAGTTCTTC.

The rearrangement joins TRBV25-1 to TRBJ1-3; 9 bases line up with TRBD1. V lost 2 bases, J lost 3 bases, and 8 bases stayed unmatched. Germline-derived CDR1 and CDR2 are MGHDK and SYGVNS. CDR3 length equals 17 residues. The CDR3 DNA follows: TGTGCCAGCAGTGAACAGGGACAGGGAACTGGTGGAAACACCATATATTTT. Translated: CASSEQGQGTGGNTIYF.

The chain combines TRBV5-6 with TRBJ2-7, with D perhaps TRBD2 (5 bases). Germline loops: CDR1 SGHDT, CDR2 YYEEEE. The CDR3 length is 17 residues. V dropped 1 base and J dropped 0 bases, with 17 bases sitting between them. CDR3 nucleotides: TGTGCCAGCAGCTTGCCTATCGGTCGGGGAACCTCCTACGAGCAGTACTTC. Amino acid sequence: CASSLPIGRGTSYEQYF.